The 4 T cell receptor beta chains reported below all come from one sample, sequenced in a study of shared clonotypes between healthy human individuals. TCRdb's table, derived via immunoSEQ multiplex PCR, lists solely in-frame clones and lacks some. This sample has under 600,000 clones, with 97% found just once. Sequencing was carried out using naive CD4+ T cells sorted from blood. The subset: CD45RA+ positively selected. Source of these receptors: a young woman in good health.

The rearrangement joins TRBV14 to TRBJ1-1; D is unclear. CDR3 length: 13 amino acids. Between the trimmed V and J ends, which lost 4 bases and 5 bases, there was a span of 11 bases. The germline CDR1 and CDR2 sequences are SGHDN and FVKESK. The CDR3, as DNA: TGTGCCAGCAGCCGTACCGCCGGTACTGAAGCTTTCTTT. Translated, it gives CASSRTAGTEAFF.

This chain uses TRBV9 with TRBJ2-5, with 8 bases lining up with TRBD2. CDR3 length: 14 residues. V trimming: 9 bases; J trimming: 5 bases; junction bases outside the gene matches: 12. Germline lookup yields CDR1 SGDLS and CDR2 YYNGEE. The CDR3 reads CATSPGGRGETQYF. For the CDR3, the DNA is TGTGCCACCTCACCGGGGGGGCGCGGCGAGACCCAGTACTTC.

The rearrangement joins TRBV7-2 to TRBJ2-6; TRBD1 or TRBD2 may be the D gene (6 bases each). There are 16 residues in the CDR3. The germline V gene encodes CDR1 SGHTA and CDR2 FQGNSA. V was shortened by 1 base and J by 3 bases, with 10 bases between the two germline ends. CDR3 in amino acids: CASSLGGGGGANVLTF. In DNA, the CDR3 is TGTGCCAGCAGCTTAGGAGGGGGAGGTGGGGCCAACGTCCTGACTTTC.

This clone was seen only once. The rearrangement joins TRBV5-1 to TRBJ2-7, with TRBD1 as a possible D gene (6 bases). Germline V gene lookup returns CDR1 SGHRS and CDR2 YFSETQ. The CDR3 has 13 amino acids. Trimming shortened V by 2 bases and J by 6 bases, and 12 bases separated the two germline ends. The CDR3 is CASSFTQGLEQYF. The CDR3 bases are TGCGCCAGCAGCTTTACCCAGGGGCTCGAGCAGTACTTC. The full variable domain, its missing parts supplied by reference TRBV5-1 and TRBJ2-7, is KAGVTQTPRYLIKTRGQQVTLSCSPISGHRSVSWYQQTPGQGLQFLFEYFSETQRNKGNFPGRFSGRQFSNSRSEMNVSTLELGDSALYLCASSFTQGLEQYFGPGTRLTVT.